The 15 T cell receptor beta chains presented below share a single source sample, sequenced in a study of CXCR3-negative and CXCR3-positive naive CD8 T cells. All TRB cDNA libraries came from 5' RACE performed with UMI labels. From its re-call of the 5' RACE reads, TCRdb lists each CDR3 protein once, without DNA. The sample yields 45,000 to 65,000 distinct CDR3 sequences, of which the top ten take up roughly 1.6%. What was sequenced was naive CXCR3- CD8+ T cells from blood. The subset denotes: CD45RO-CCR7+CD27+CD95- naive CD8+ T cells lacking CXCR3 (TNR3-). These receptors originate from a human donor in good health. Some clones in this sample may be carry-over from other donors' samples.

The CDR3 loop is CATSSWTYNQPQHF. This sequence joins TRBV15 and TRBJ1-5. This CDR3 has 14 amino acids. The germline V gene encodes CDR1 LNHNV and CDR2 YYDKDF (reference sequence).

The chain couples TRBV4-2 to TRBJ1-3; TCRdb's assignment of TRBD1 cannot be checked, as there is no DNA. This CDR3 has 17 residues. CDR1 is LGHNA, CDR2 YNFKEQ, per germline. Here the CDR3 reads CASSQDSRLNSGNTIYF.

The chain is built from TRBV4-3 and TRBJ2-1; TCRdb's D call of TRBD2 is untestable without DNA. Germline CDR1 is LGHNA and CDR2 is YSLEER. The CDR3 length is 16 residues. CDR3 region: CASSQVPSGGGNEQFF.

The chain is built from TRBV14 and TRBJ2-2; the TCRdb call, TRBD1, lacks DNA for checking. This CDR3 contains 16 residues. Germline CDR1 is SGHDN and CDR2 is FVKESK. CDR3 protein: CASSQGEDRETGELFF. The full variable domain, rest sourced from reference TRBV14 and TRBJ2-2, is EAGVTQFPSHSVIEKGQTVTLRCDPISGHDNLYWYRRVMGKEIKFLLHFVKESKQDESGMPNNRFLAERTGGTYSTLKVQPAELEDSGVYFCASSQGEDRETGELFFGEGSRLTVL.

The gene calls are TRBV7-9 and TRBJ2-5; as DNA is missing, the TRBD2 call by TCRdb cannot be tested. The CDR3 runs 14 residues. The germline CDR1 and CDR2 sequences are SEHNR and FQNEAQ (reference sequence). The CDR3 loop reads CASSSEDSQETQYF. The full variable domain, its missing parts supplied by reference TRBV7-9 and TRBJ2-5, is DTGVSQNPRHKITKRGQNVTFRCDPISEHNRLYWYRQTLGQGPEFLTYFQNEAQLEKSRLLSDRFSAERPKGSFSTLEIQRTEQGDSAMYLCASSSEDSQETQYFGPGTRLLVL.

This sequence joins TRBV12-3 or TRBV12-4 and TRBJ2-1. CDR3 length equals 11 residues. CDR3 sequence reads: CAIGSYNEQFF.

The chain employs TRBV4-2 and TRBJ2-1; lacking DNA, the TRBD1 call made by TCRdb goes unchecked. This CDR3 is built from 16 residues. Germline CDR1 LGHNA, CDR2 YNFKEQ. The CDR3 reads CASSPGAASSYNEQFF.

The V call is TRBV12-3 or TRBV12-4, the J call TRBJ2-1; TCRdb designates TRBD1, a call that cannot be tested without DNA. CDR3 size: 18 residues. The CDR3 is CASSSQGRLTPLYNEQFF.

This chain uses TRBV28 with TRBJ2-3; TCRdb indicates TRBD1, and absent DNA this call remains unverified. Germline assignment: CDR1 MDHEN and CDR2 SYDVKM. The CDR3 is 15 residues long. The CDR3 region is CASNTPGTGGVTQYF. Together with reference TRBV28 and TRBJ2-3, the CDR3 gives the full variable domain: DVKVTQSSRYLVKRTGEKVFLECVQDMDHENMFWYRQDPGLGLRLIYFSYDVKMKEKGDIPEGYSVSREKKERFSLILESASTNQTSMYLCASNTPGTGGVTQYFGPGTRLTVL.

J is TRBJ2-3 and V is TRBV28; as DNA is missing, the TRBD1 call by TCRdb cannot be tested. Germline loops: CDR1 MDHEN, CDR2 SYDVKM. The CDR3 spans 15 residues. CDR3: CASSSRDRATDTQYF.

This CDR3 is CASSSPRTDAYNEQFF. V gene TRBV5-1 combines with J gene TRBJ2-1. There are 16 residues in the CDR3. The V gene's germline CDR1 is SGHRS and CDR2 YFSETQ.

The CDR3 region is CASSLAGQGIYEQYF. V is TRBV7-8 and J is TRBJ2-7; checking the TCRdb D call of TRBD1 is not possible without DNA. Germline V lookup: CDR1 SGHVS, CDR2 FQNEAQ. The CDR3 has 15 residues. Variable domain in full (rest from reference TRBV7-8 and TRBJ2-7): GAGVSQSPRYKVAKRGQDVALRCDPISGHVSLFWYQQALGQGPEFLTYFQNEAQLDKSGLPSDRFFAERPEGSVSTLKIQRTQQEDSAVYLCASSLAGQGIYEQYFGPGTRLTVT.

The V call is TRBV11-2, the J call TRBJ2-1; TCRdb lists TRBD2, though no DNA is available to test this call. There are 16 residues in the CDR3. Per the germline V gene, CDR1 is SGHAT and CDR2 is FQNNGV. This chain's CDR3 is CASSLAGLAAYNEQFF.

The V call is TRBV28, the J call TRBJ2-7; TCRdb selects TRBD1, and the lack of DNA leaves this call unchecked. The CDR3 is 13 residues long. Per the germline V gene, CDR1 is MDHEN and CDR2 is SYDVKM. The CDR3 loop is CASSPTGRREQYF.

The chain combines TRBV30 with TRBJ2-7; no DNA is available, so the TRBD2 call from TCRdb remains unchecked. Germline CDR1 and CDR2: GTSNPN and SVGIG (reference sequence). The CDR3 has 16 residues. This CDR3 is CAWSAVSEVLSYEQYF.